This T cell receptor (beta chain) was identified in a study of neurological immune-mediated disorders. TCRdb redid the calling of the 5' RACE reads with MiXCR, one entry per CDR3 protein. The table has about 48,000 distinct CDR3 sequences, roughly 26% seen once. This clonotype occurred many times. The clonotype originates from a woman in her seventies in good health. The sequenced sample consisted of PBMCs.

The CDR3 loop is CASSTLERSYEQYF. The CDR3 DNA is TGTGCCAGCAGTACCCTCGAAAGGTCCTACGAGCAGTACTTC. This chain connects TRBV27 to TRBJ2-7; unclear D gene. Germline CDR1 reads MNHEY; CDR2 reads SMNVEV (reference sequence). With 5 bases removed from V and 1 base from J, the gap between germline ends came to 12 bases. This CDR3 comprises 14 residues.